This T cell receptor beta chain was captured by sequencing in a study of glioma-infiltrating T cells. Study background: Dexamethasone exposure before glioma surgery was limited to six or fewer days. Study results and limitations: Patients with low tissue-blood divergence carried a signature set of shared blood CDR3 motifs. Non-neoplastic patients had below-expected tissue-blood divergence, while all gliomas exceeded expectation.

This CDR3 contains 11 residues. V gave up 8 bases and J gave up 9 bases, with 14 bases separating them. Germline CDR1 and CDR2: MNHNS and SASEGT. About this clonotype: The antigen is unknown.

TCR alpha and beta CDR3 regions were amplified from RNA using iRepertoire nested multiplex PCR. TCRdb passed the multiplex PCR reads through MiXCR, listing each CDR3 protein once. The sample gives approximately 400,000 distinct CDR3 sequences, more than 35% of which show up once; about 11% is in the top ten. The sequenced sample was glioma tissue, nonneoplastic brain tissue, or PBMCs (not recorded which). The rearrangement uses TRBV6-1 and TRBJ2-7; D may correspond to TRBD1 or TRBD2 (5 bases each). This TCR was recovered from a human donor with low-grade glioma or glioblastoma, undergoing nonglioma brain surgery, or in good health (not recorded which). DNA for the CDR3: TGTGCCAGCCTGGGGACGGACGGGCAGTACTTC. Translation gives CASLGTDGQYF.